A single TCR beta chain is shown here with its context. This entry is derived from a study of blood T cell repertoires in COVID-19. Study at large: PBMCs, B-cell-depleted T cells, or T cells were the source of the cDNA or gDNA that made up the material.

The protocol was immunoSEQ multiplex PCR, while the TCRdb copy is restricted to in-frame clones and leaves out a portion. The sample yields 88,000 or so clones, roughly 83% seen once. Trimming removed 1 base from V and 5 bases from J; junction bases left unmatched: 8. From germline, CDR1 is SGHRS and CDR2 YFSETQ. This CDR3 contains 15 residues. The sample was peripheral blood. The chain couples TRBV5-1 to TRBJ1-1, with 7 bases identical to TRBD1. This TCR was sampled from a human donor in a cohort sampled during active COVID-19. The CDR3 here is CASSLWARQGTEAFF. The CDR3 coding sequence is TGCGCCAGCAGCTTGTGGGCTAGACAGGGTACTGAAGCTTTCTTT.